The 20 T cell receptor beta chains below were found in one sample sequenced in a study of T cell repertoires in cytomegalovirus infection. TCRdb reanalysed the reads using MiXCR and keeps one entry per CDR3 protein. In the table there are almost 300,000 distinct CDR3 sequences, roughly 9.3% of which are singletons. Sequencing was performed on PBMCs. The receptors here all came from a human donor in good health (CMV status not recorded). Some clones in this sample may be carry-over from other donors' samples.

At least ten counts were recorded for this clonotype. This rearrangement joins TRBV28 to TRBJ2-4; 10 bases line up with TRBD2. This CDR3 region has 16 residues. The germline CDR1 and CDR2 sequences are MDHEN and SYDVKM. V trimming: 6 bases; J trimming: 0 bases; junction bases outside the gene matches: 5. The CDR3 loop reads CASSPSGGVAKNIQYF. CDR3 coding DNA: TGTGCCAGCAGCCCGAGCGGGGGGGTAGCCAAAAACATTCAGTACTTC.

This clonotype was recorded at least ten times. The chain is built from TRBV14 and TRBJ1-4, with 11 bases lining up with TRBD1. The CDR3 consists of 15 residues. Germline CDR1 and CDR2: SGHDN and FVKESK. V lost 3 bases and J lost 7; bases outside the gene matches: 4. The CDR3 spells CASSHWTGGFEKLFF. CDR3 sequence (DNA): TGTGCCAGCAGCCACTGGACAGGGGGCTTTGAAAAACTGTTTTTT.

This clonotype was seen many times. The CDR3 DNA reads as TGTGCCAGCAGCCAATCAGACACAGATACGCAGTATTTT. It codes for CASSQSDTDTQYF. The rearrangement uses TRBV4-2 and TRBJ2-3; D is ambiguous. V gave up 2 bases and J gave up 2 bases, with 5 bases separating them. In germline, CDR1 is LGHNA, CDR2 YNFKEQ. There are 13 residues in the CDR3.

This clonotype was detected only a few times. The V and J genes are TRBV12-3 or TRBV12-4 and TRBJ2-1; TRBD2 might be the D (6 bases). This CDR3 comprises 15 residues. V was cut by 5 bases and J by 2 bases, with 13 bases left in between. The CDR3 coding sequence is TGTGCCAGCAGTCCTCGACTAGATCCCTACAATGAGCAGTTCTTC. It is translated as CASSPRLDPYNEQFF.

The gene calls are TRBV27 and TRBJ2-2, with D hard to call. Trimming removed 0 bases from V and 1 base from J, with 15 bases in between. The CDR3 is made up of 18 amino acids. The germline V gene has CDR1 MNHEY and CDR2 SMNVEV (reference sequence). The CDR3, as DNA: TGTGCCAGCAGTTTATCGGCATTAGGTGCTTTGAACACCGGGGAGCTGTTTTTT. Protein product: CASSLSALGALNTGELFF.

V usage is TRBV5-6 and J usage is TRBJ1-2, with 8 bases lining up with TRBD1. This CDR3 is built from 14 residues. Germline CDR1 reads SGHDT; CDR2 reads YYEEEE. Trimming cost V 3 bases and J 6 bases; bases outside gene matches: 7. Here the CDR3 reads CASSWIDRGNGYTF. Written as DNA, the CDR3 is TGTGCCAGCAGCTGGATTGACAGGGGAAATGGCTACACCTTC. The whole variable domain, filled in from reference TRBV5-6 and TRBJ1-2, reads DAGVTQSPTHLIKTRGQQVTLRCSPKSGHDTVSWYQQALGQGPQFIFQYYEEEERQRGNFPDRFSGHQFPNYSSELNVNALLLGDSALYLCASSWIDRGNGYTFGSGTRLTVV.

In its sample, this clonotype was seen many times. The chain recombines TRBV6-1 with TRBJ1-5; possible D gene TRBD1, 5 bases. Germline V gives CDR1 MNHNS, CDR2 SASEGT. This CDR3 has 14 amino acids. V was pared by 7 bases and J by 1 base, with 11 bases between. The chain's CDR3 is CASTSGQSNQPQHF. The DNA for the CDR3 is TGTGCCAGCACTTCGGGGCAGAGCAATCAGCCCCAGCATTTT.

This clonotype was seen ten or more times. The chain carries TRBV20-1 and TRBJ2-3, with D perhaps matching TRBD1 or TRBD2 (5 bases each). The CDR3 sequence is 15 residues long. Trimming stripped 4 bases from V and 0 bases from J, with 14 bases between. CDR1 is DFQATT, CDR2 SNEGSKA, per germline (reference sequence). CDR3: CSAKNAGTSTDTQYF. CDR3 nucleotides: TGCAGTGCTAAAAATGCAGGGACCAGCACAGATACGCAGTATTTT.

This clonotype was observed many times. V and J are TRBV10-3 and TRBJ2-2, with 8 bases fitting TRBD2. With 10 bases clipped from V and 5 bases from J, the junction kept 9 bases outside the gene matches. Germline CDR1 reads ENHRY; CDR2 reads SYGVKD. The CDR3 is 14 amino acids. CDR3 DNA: TGTGCCAGCCGATTGACTAGCGATACCGGGGAGCTGTTTTTT. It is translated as CASRLTSDTGELFF.

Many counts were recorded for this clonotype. In DNA, the CDR3 is TGTGCCAGCAGACCCTTTGACAGGGGAATTTCACCCCTCCACTTT. Protein product: CASRPFDRGISPLHF. This chain links TRBV6-5 with TRBJ1-6; 8 nucleotides align to TRBD1. Germline CDR1 and CDR2: MNHEY and SVGAGI. This CDR3 has 15 residues. The junction had 10 bases not matched to a gene; V was cut back by 6 bases and J by 9 bases.

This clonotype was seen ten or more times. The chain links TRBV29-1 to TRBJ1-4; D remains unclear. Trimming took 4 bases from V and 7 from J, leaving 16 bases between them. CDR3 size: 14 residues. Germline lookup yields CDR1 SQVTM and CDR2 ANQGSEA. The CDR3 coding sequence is TGCAGCGTTGTGCCGGGCCACCGGAGTGAAAAACTGTTTTTT. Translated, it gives CSVVPGHRSEKLFF.

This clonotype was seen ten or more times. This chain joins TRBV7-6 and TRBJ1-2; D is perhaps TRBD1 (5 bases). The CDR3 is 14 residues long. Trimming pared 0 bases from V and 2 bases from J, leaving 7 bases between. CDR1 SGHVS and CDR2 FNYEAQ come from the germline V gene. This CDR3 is CASSLAGRNYGYTF. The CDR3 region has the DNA TGTGCCAGCAGCTTAGCGGGACGGAACTATGGCTACACCTTC. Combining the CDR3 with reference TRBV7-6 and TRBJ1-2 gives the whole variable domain GAGVSQSPRYKVTKRGQDVALRCDPISGHVSLYWYRQALGQGPEFLTYFNYEAQQDKSGLPNDRFSAERPEGSISTLTIQRTEQRDSAMYRCASSLAGRNYGYTFGSGTRLTVV.

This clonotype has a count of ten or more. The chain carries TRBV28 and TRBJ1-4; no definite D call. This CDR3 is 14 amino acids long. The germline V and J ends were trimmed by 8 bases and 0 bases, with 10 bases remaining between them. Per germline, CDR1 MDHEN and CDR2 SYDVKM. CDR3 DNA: TGTGCCAGCGGTGGACCTGCAACTAATGAAAAACTGTTTTTT. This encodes CASGGPATNEKLFF.

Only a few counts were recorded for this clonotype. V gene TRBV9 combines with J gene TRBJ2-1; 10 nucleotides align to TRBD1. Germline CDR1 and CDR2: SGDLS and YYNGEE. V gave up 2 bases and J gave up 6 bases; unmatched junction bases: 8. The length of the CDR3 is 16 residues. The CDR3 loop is CASSVKGQGFVNEQFF. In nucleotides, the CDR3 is TGTGCCAGCAGCGTCAAGGGACAGGGGTTTGTCAATGAGCAGTTCTTC.

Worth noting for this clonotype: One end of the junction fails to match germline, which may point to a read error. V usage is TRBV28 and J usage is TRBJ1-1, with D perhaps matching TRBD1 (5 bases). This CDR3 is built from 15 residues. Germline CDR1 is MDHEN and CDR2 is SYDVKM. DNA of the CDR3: TGTGCCGGCAGTTTCCCAAACCACTTCGACAGTGAAGCTTTCTTT. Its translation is CAGSFPNHFDSEAFF.

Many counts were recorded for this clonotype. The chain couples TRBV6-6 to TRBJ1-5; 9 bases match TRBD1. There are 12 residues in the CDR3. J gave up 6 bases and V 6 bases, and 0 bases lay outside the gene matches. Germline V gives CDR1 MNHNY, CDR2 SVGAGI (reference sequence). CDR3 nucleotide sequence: TGTGCCAGCAGGGGACAGGGTCAGCCCCAGCATTTT. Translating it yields CASRGQGQPQHF.

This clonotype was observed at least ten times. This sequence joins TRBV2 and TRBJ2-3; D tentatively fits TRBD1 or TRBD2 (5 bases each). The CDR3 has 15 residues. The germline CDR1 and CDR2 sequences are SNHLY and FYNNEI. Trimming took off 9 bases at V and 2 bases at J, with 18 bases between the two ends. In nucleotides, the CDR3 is TGTGCCAGTATCTCGTCTGGGACCTACACAGATACGCAGTATTTT. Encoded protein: CASISSGTYTDTQYF.

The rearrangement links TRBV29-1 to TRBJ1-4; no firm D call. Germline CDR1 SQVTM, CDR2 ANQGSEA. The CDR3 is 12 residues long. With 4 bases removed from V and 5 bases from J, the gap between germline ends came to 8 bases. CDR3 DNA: TGCAGCGTTGTCGGCAGAAATGAAAAACTGTTTTTT. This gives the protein CSVVGRNEKLFF.

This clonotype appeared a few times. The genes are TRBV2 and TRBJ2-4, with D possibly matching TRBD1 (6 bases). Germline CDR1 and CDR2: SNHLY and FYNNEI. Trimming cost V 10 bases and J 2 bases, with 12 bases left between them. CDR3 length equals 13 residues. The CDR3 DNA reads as TGTGCCACGAGACAGGTGACCAAAAACATTCAGTACTTC. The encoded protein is CATRQVTKNIQYF.

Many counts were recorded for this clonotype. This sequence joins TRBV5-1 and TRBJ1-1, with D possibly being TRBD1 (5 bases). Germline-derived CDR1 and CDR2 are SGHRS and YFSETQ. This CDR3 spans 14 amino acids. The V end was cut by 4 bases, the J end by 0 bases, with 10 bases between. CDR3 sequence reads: CASSPDSLNTEAFF. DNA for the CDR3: TGCGCCAGCAGCCCCGACAGCCTGAACACTGAAGCTTTCTTT.